One and the same sample provided the 23 T cell receptor beta chains below, sequenced in a study of human T cells and chemical hapten exposure. Time point indicated: patch test 2, 6 weeks after DPC sensitization. The treatment is: therapeutic diphenylcyclopropenone sensitization with weekly scalp DPC. One entry per CDR3 protein, called by TCRdb with MiXCR from the RACE reads. Of over 130,000 distinct CDR3 sequences listed, about 10% are singletons. The sequenced sample was whole blood, obtained in connection with sensitization to the hapten diphenylcyclopropenone (DPC). The receptors come from a woman aged 50 to 60 with alopecia areata. Some clones in this sample may be carry-over from other donors' samples.

This clonotype appeared a few times. The J gene is TRBJ2-7, the V gene TRBV11-2, with TRBD2 matching 10 bases. This CDR3 contains 14 residues. Germline CDR1 is SGHAT and CDR2 is FQNNGV. The V segment lost 4 bases and the J segment 3 bases; nucleotides outside the gene matches: 3. The CDR3 sequence: CASSWGTSDYEQYF. CDR3 in DNA: TGTGCCAGCAGCTGGGGGACTAGCGACTACGAGCAGTACTTC.

This clonotype has ten or more counts. The chain recombines TRBV7-9 with TRBJ2-5; 7 bases agree with TRBD2. V shed 4 bases and J 4 bases; nucleotides not matched to a gene: 3. The CDR3 spans 13 residues. Germline CDR1 and CDR2: SEHNR and FQNEAQ (reference sequence). CDR3 in amino acids: CASSYGLGETQYF. CDR3 DNA: TGTGCCAGCAGCTATGGACTAGGAGAGACCCAGTACTTC.

CDR3 loop: CASSNPGLARPLGYEQYF. CDR3 coding DNA: TGTGCCAGCAGCAACCCAGGACTAGCGCGCCCACTCGGCTACGAGCAGTACTTC. The chain couples TRBV7-2 to TRBJ2-7, with 9 bases identical to TRBD2. V trimming: 5 bases; J trimming: 3 bases; junction bases outside the gene matches: 17. This CDR3 comprises 18 residues. The germline gives CDR1 SGHTA, CDR2 FQGNSA.

There are a few counts of this clonotype. V and J are TRBV27 and TRBJ1-1; D is undetermined. Trimming shortened V by 7 bases and J by 6 bases, and 9 bases separated the two germline ends. In germline, CDR1 is MNHEY, CDR2 SMNVEV (reference sequence). The CDR3 runs to 11 residues. CDR3 sequence reads: CASTPGSEAFF. CDR3 nucleotide sequence: TGTGCCAGCACCCCCGGCTCTGAAGCTTTCTTT.

This clonotype was seen many times. The V call is TRBV29-1, the J call TRBJ2-2; TRBD2 aligns across 9 bases. CDR1 is SQVTM, CDR2 ANQGSEA, per germline. J was trimmed by 9 bases and V by 0 bases; bases with no gene match: 2. The CDR3 has 13 amino acids. CDR3 sequence: CSVEESSGRELFF. In DNA, the CDR3 is TGCAGCGTTGAAGAGTCTAGCGGGAGGGAGCTGTTTTTT.

This clonotype was picked up a small number of times. The genes are TRBV5-6 and TRBJ2-3; D gene unclear. V lost 0 bases to trimming and J lost 0 bases, with 5 bases between them. The germline V gene encodes CDR1 SGHDT and CDR2 YYEEEE. This CDR3 is 14 amino acids long. The CDR3 sequence is CASSLGVSTDTQYF. CDR3 DNA: TGTGCCAGCAGCTTGGGGGTTAGCACAGATACGCAGTATTTT.

This clonotype was seen a few times. The rearrangement uses TRBV21-1 and TRBJ1-1; TRBD1, as called in the table, went unchecked against the DNA. TRBV21-1 is termed a pseudogene. This CDR3 spans 14 amino acids. CDR3 bases: TGTGCCAGCAGCAAAGCAATGGGGGCCACTGAAGCTTTCTTT. Translating gives CASSKAMGATEAFF.

The chain has TRBV20-1 and TRBJ2-1, with a weak D call TRBD2 (6 bases). The germline V gene encodes CDR1 DFQATT and CDR2 SNEGSKA (reference sequence). There are 12 residues in the CDR3. Trimming removed 8 bases at V and 9 bases at J, with 17 bases between. This chain's CDR3 is CSTRLGLGEQFF. The CDR3 DNA reads TGCAGTACGAGATTGGGACTCGGTGAGCAGTTCTTC.

To note about this clonotype: This may stem from a read error, because a much larger clone lies one nucleotide away. This rearrangement joins TRBV12-3 or TRBV12-4 to TRBJ1-5; no definite D call. Trimming removed 5 bases at V and 3 bases at J, with 5 bases between. The CDR3 is made up of 12 amino acids. The CDR3 sequence: CASSPPNQPQHF. CDR3 sequence (DNA): TGTGCCAGCAGTCCCCCCAATCAGCCCCAGCATTTT.

Worth noting for this clonotype: A clone one base away is much larger, so this may be a read error. V usage is TRBV27 and J usage is TRBJ1-5, with D tentatively TRBD1 (6 bases). CDR1 is MNHEY and CDR2 is SMNVEV in the germline V gene (reference sequence). V lost 1 base and J lost 6, with 10 bases in between. The CDR3 sequence is 14 residues long. The CDR3 sequence: CASSLFGGSQPQHF. Written as DNA, the CDR3 is TGTGCCAGCAGTTTATTTGGGGGCAGTCAGCCCCAGCATTTT.

This clonotype was seen only a few times. The DNA of the CDR3 is TGCAGCGTTGATCGGGGGCAAGATACGCAGTATTTT. It translates to CSVDRGQDTQYF. This chain joins TRBV29-1 and TRBJ2-3; either TRBD1 or TRBD2 may fit D (6 bases each). CDR1 is SQVTM, CDR2 ANQGSEA, per germline. The CDR3 extends over 12 amino acids. V shed 3 bases and J shed 5 bases, with 9 bases lying between them.

This clonotype was picked up a small number of times. This chain uses TRBV12-3 or TRBV12-4 with TRBJ2-3; 14 positions match TRBD2. The CDR3 is made up of 14 amino acids. V was clipped by 6 bases and J by 10 bases; unmatched bases: 6. The CDR3 sequence: CASRLTSGRASQYF. The CDR3 DNA is TGTGCCAGCAGGTTGACTAGCGGGAGGGCCTCGCAGTATTTT.

This clonotype was picked up a small number of times. This chain uses TRBV7-8 with TRBJ2-3; D is uncertain. CDR1 is SGHVS, CDR2 FQNEAQ, per germline. Trimming took 0 bases from V and 6 from J, leaving 7 bases between them. The CDR3 has 13 amino acids. CDR3 in DNA: TGTGCCAGCAGCTTAGCGCACACGGATACGCAGTATTTT. Protein product: CASSLAHTDTQYF.

As to this clonotype: A much larger clone lies one base from this, so it may be a read error. V is TRBV6-2 or TRBV6-3 and J is TRBJ1-2; D is unresolved. Germline V gene lookup returns CDR1 MNHEY and CDR2 SVGEGT. The CDR3 length is 11 residues. Trimming cost V 2 bases and J 2 bases, with 0 bases left between them. In DNA form, the CDR3 reads TGTGCCAGCAGTTACAACTATGGCTACACCTTC. Translated, it gives CASSYNYGYTF.

This clonotype was detected ten times or more. The gene calls are TRBV6-2 or TRBV6-3 and TRBJ2-1; 10 nucleotides agree with TRBD2. This CDR3 is built from 16 residues. J gave up 5 bases and V 6 bases, and 10 bases lay outside the gene matches. Germline CDR1 MNHEY, CDR2 SVGEGT. The CDR3 region has the DNA TGTGCCAGCAGGCGGGTACTAGCGGGGTCCAACAATGAGCAGTTCTTC. Its protein product is CASRRVLAGSNNEQFF.

The gene calls are TRBV2 and TRBJ2-3; D could derive from TRBD1 or TRBD2 (5 bases each). This CDR3 is 14 amino acids long. The ends were cut back, 6 bases at V and 2 bases at J, with 12 bases in the middle. Germline V gives CDR1 SNHLY, CDR2 FYNNEI. The CDR3 here is CASRRGGPTDTQYF. DNA for the CDR3: TGTGCCAGCAGACGGGGCGGACCCACAGATACGCAGTATTTT.

V and J are TRBV9 and TRBJ2-7; tentative D call: TRBD2 (5 bases). Trimming shortened V by 0 bases and J by 4 bases, and 23 bases separated the two germline ends. This CDR3 spans 18 amino acids. Germline CDR1 reads SGDLS; CDR2 reads YYNGEE. CDR3 residues: CASSVGFGKDQHRYEQYF. CDR3 in DNA: TGTGCCAGCAGCGTAGGGTTCGGGAAGGACCAGCACCGTTACGAGCAGTACTTC.

This clonotype was detected a few times. The CDR3 DNA reads TGTGCCAGCAGTTTTGGCCTAGCGGGAGCGTCGGAGGGGGAGCTGTTTTTT. Translation: CASSFGLAGASEGELFF. The rearrangement links TRBV12-3 or TRBV12-4 to TRBJ2-2; TRBD2 matches 10 bases. With V trimmed by 3 bases and J by 8 bases, 12 bases remained unmatched. There are 17 residues in the CDR3.

This clonotype was recorded at least ten times. The chain joins TRBV25-1 to TRBJ1-2; 8 bases are shared with TRBD1. The germline V gene has CDR1 MGHDK and CDR2 SYGVNS. The CDR3 sequence is 15 residues long. V shed 4 bases, J shed 5 bases, and the junction held 9 bases outside the gene matches. CDR3 in DNA: TGTGCCAGCAGTGTCTCCCGGACAGGGAGGTATGGCTACACCTTC. Residues: CASSVSRTGRYGYTF.

This clonotype was detected ten times or more. The chain carries TRBV3-1 and TRBJ1-2; maybe TRBD1 (5 bases). Per the germline V gene, CDR1 is LGHDT and CDR2 is YNNKEL (reference sequence). The CDR3 is 13 amino acids. V lost 2 bases and J lost 4, with 8 bases in between. Written as DNA, the CDR3 is TGTGCCAGCAGCCAACAGGGCATCTATGGCTACACCTTC. Translation: CASSQQGIYGYTF.

The chain recombines TRBV29-1 with TRBJ1-5; D unresolved. Trimming took 4 bases from V and 4 from J, leaving 2 bases between them. Germline CDR1 reads SQVTM; CDR2 reads ANQGSEA. The CDR3 is 10 amino acids. The CDR3 nucleotides read TGCAGCGTTGGAAATCAGCCCCAGCATTTT. This gives the protein CSVGNQPQHF. Drawing the rest from reference TRBV29-1 and TRBJ1-5, the complete variable domain is SAVISQKPSRDICQRGTSLTIQCQVDSQVTMMFWYRQQPGQSLTLIATANQGSEATYESGFVIDKFPISRPNLTFSTLTVSNMSPEDSSIYLCSVGNQPQHFGDGTRLSIL.

This clonotype was picked up a small number of times. The chain is built from TRBV6-1 and TRBJ2-2; 8 bases align to TRBD1. Germline V CDR1 and CDR2: MNHNS, SASEGT. V was pared by 5 bases and J by 3 bases, with 8 bases of the junction left unmatched. This CDR3 is built from 16 residues. In nucleotides, the CDR3 is TGTGCCAGCAGTAGAGGGTCAGGGGGCGACACCGGGGAGCTGTTTTTT. Translated: CASSRGSGGDTGELFF.

The chain joins TRBV5-6 to TRBJ2-7, with 8 bases aligning to TRBD1. J lost 3 bases, V lost 1 base, and 6 bases had no gene match. The CDR3 sequence is 15 residues long. Germline CDR1 reads SGHDT; CDR2 reads YYEEEE. In DNA form, the CDR3 reads TGTGCCAGCAGCTTGTTGGACAGGGCCCTCTACGAGCAGTACTTC. It translates to CASSLLDRALYEQYF.